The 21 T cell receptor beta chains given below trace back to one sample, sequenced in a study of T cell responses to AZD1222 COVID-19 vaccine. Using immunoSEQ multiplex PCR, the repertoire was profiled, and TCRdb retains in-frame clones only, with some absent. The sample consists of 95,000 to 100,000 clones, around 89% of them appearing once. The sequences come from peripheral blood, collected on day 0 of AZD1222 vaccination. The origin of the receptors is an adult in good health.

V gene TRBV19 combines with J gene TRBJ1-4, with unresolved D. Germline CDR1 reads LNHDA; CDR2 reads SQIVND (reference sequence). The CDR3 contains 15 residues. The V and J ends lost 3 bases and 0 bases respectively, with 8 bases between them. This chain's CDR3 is CASSIATTTNEKLFF. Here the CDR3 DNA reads TGTGCCAGTAGTATCGCGACAACAACTAATGAAAAACTGTTTTTT.

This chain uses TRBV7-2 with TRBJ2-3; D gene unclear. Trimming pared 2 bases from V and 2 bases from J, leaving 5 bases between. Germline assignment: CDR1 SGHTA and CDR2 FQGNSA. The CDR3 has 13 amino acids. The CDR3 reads CASSLYFTDTQYF. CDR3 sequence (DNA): TGTGCCAGCAGCTTATACTTCACAGATACGCAGTATTTT.

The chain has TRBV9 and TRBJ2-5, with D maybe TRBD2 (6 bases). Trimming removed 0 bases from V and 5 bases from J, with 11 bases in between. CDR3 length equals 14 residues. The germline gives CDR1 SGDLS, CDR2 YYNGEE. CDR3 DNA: TGTGCCAGCAGCGTAGATTTCCGGGGGGAGACCCAGTACTTC. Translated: CASSVDFRGETQYF.

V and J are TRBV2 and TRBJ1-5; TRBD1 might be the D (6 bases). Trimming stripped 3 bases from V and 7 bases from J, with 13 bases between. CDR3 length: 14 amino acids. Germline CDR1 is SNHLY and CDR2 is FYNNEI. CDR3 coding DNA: TGTGCCAGCAGTGACCTGGGGGCGAAGCAGCCCCAGCATTTT. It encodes CASSDLGAKQPQHF.

CDR3 amino acids: CASSLNGVPEQYF. CDR3 nucleotides: TGTGCCAGCAGTTTGAACGGGGTGCCCGAGCAGTACTTC. The rearrangement uses TRBV12-3 or TRBV12-4 and TRBJ2-7; D is possibly TRBD2 (5 bases). V lost 3 bases and J lost 6, with 12 bases in between. The CDR3 loop spans 13 amino acids.

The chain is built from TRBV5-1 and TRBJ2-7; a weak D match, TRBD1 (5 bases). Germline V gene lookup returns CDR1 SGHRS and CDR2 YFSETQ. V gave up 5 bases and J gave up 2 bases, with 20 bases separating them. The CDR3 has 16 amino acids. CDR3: CASSLWSTGPTYEQYF. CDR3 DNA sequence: TGCGCCAGCAGTCTTTGGAGTACAGGCCCTACCTACGAGCAGTACTTC.

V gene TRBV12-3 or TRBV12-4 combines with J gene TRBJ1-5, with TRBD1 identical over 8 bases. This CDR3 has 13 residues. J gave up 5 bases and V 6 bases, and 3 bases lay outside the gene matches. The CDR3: CASRGTGDQPQHF. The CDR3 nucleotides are TGTGCCAGCAGGGGGACAGGAGATCAGCCCCAGCATTTT.

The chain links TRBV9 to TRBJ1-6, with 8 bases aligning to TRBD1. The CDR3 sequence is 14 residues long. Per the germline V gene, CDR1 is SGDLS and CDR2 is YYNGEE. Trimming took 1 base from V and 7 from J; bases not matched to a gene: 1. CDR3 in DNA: TGTGCCAGCAGCGTAAGACAGGGGAATTCACCCCTCCACTTT. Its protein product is CASSVRQGNSPLHF.

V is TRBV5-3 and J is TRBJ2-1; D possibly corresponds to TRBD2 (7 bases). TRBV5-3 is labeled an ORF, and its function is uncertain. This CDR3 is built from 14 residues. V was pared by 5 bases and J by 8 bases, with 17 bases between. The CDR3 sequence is CARRPTRGGDEQFF. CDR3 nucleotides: TGTGCCAGAAGGCCTACAAGGGGGGGCGATGAGCAGTTCTTC.

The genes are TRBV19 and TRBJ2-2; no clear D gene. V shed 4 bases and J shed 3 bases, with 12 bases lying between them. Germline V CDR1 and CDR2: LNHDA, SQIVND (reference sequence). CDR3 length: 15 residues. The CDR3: CASSTPRADTGELFF. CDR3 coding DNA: TGTGCCAGTAGTACCCCCCGGGCGGACACCGGGGAGCTGTTTTTT.

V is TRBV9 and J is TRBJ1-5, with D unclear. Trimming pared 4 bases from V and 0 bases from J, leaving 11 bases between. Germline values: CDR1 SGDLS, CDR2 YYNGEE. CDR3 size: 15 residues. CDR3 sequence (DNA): TGTGCCAGCAGCCCGACGGGCTATAGCAATCAGCCCCAGCATTTT. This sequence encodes CASSPTGYSNQPQHF.

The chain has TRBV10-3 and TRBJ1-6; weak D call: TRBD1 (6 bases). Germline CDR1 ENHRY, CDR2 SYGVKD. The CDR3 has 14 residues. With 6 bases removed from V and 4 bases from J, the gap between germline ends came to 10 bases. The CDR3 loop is CAISIQGYNSPLHF. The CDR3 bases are TGTGCCATCAGCATACAGGGATATAATTCACCCCTCCACTTT.

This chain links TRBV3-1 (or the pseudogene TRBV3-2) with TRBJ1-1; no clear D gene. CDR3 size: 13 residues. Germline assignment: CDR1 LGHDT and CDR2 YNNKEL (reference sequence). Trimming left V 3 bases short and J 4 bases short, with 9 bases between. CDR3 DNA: TGTGCCAGCAGCCAGTTCCACGGCACTGAAGCTTTCTTT. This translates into CASSQFHGTEAFF.

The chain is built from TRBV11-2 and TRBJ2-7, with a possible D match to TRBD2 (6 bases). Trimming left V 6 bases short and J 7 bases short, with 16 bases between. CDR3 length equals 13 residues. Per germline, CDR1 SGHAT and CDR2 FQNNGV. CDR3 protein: CASSTARGREQYF. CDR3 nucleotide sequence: TGTGCCAGCAGTACTGCCCGGGGGAGGGAGCAGTACTTC.

CDR3 nucleotide sequence: TGTGCCAGCAGTTACCGCTACCTAAATAGTAATGAGCAGTTCTTC. Residues: CASSYRYLNSNEQFF. V usage is TRBV6-5 and J usage is TRBJ2-1; D uncertain. Germline assignment: CDR1 MNHEY and CDR2 SVGAGI. The CDR3 runs to 15 residues. V was pared by 2 bases and J by 7 bases, with 15 bases between.

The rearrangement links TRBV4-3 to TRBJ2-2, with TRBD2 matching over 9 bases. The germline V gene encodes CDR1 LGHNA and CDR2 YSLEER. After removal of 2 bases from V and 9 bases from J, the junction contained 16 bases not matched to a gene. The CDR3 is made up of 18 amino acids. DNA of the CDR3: TGCGCCAGCAGCCAACTAGGGGCTAGCGGGGTACTTTGGCGGGAGCTGTTTTTT. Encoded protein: CASSQLGASGVLWRELFF.

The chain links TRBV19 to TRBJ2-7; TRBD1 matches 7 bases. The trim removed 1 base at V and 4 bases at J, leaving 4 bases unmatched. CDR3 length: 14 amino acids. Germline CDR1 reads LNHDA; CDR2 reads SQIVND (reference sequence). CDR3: CASSIAGRGYEQYF. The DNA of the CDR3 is TGTGCCAGTAGTATAGCTGGCAGGGGGTACGAGCAGTACTTC.

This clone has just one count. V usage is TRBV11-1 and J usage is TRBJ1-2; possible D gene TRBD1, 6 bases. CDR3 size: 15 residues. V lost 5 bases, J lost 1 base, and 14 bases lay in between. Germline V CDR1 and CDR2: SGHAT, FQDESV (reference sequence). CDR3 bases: TGTGCCAGCAGCCCTGACAGGAGAAGTAACTATGGCTACACCTTC. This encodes CASSPDRRSNYGYTF.

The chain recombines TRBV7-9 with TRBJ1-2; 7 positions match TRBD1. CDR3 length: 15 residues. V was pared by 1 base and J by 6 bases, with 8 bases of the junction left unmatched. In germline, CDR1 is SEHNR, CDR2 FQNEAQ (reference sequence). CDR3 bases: TGTGCCAGCAGCTTAGAGACCGGGACAGTCGATGGCTACACCTTC. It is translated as CASSLETGTVDGYTF. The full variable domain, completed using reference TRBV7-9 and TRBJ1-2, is DTGVSQNPRHKITKRGQNVTFRCDPISEHNRLYWYRQTLGQGPEFLTYFQNEAQLEKSRLLSDRFSAERPKGSFSTLEIQRTEQGDSAMYLCASSLETGTVDGYTFGSGTRLTVV.

The CDR3 protein is CATSDATLRPMQFF. The CDR3 region has the DNA TGTGCCACCAGTGACGCCACCCTACGCCCTATGCAGTTCTTC. V is TRBV24-1 and J is TRBJ2-1; D is unresolved. The CDR3 spans 14 residues. V lost 4 bases and J lost 12, with 18 bases in between. Germline CDR1 reads KGHDR; CDR2 reads SFDVKD.

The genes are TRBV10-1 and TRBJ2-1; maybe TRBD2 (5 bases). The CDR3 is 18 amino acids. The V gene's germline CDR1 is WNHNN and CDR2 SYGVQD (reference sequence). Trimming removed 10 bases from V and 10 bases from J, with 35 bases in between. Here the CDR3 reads CATSSTMSTMIAFREQFF. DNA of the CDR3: TGCGCCACCTCTTCGACGATGAGTACAATGATAGCGTTCAGAGAGCAGTTCTTC.